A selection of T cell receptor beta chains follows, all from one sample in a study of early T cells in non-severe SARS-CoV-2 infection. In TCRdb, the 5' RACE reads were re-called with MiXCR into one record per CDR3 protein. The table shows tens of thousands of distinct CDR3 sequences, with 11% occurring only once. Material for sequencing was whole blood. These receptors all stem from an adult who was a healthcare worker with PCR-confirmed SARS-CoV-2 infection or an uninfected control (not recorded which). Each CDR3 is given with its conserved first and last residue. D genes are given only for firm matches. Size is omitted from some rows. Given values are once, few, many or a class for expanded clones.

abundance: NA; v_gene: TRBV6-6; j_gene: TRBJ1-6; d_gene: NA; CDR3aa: CASSYHPSAGSSYNSPLHF; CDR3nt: TGTGCCAGCAGTTACCACCCCTCAGCGGGGAGCTCCTATAATTCACCCCTCCACTTT
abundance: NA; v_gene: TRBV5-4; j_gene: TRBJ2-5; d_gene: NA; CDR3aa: CASSRDPLETQYF; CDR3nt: TGTGCCAGCAGCCGGGACCCCCTAGAGACCCAGTACTTC
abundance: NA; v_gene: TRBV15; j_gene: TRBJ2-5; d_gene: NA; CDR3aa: CATGTGGEETQYF; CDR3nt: TGTGCCACCGGAACTGGTGGAGAAGAGACCCAGTACTTC
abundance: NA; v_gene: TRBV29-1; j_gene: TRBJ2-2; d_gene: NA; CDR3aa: CSVDDSYSNTGELFF; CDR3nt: TGCAGCGTTGACGACAGTTATTCGAACACCGGGGAGCTGTTTTTT
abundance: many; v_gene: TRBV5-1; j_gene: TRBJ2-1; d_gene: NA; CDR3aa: CASSVRAFDYNEQFF; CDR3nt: TGCGCCAGCAGCGTTAGGGCATTTGATTACAATGAGCAGTTCTTC
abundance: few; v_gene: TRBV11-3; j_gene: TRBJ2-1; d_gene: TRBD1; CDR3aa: CASSSRGTGGLDEQFF; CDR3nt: TGTGCCAGCAGCTCCCGCGGGACAGGGGGTTTGGATGAGCAGTTCTTC
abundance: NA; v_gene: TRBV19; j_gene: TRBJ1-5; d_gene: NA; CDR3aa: CASRMRQGREPQHF; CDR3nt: TGTGCCAGTAGAATGCGGCAGGGTAGGGAGCCCCAGCATTTT
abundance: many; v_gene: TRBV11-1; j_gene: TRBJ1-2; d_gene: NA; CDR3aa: CASSLQGSYGYTF; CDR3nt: TGTGCCAGCAGCCTACAGGGATCCTATGGCTACACCTTC
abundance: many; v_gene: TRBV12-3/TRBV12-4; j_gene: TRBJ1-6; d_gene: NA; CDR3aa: CASSWTVDNSPLHF; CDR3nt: TGTGCCAGCAGTTGGACAGTAGATAATTCACCCCTCCACTTT
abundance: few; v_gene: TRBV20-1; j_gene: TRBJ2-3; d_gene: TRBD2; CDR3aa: CSARGSSGRSSTDTQYF; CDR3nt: TGCAGTGCTAGAGGGTCCAGCGGGAGGTCGAGCACAGATACGCAGTATTTT
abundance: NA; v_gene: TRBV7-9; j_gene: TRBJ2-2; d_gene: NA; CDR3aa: CASSPKRASTGELFF; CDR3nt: TGTGCCAGCAGCCCCAAAAGAGCTTCTACCGGGGAGCTTTTTTTT